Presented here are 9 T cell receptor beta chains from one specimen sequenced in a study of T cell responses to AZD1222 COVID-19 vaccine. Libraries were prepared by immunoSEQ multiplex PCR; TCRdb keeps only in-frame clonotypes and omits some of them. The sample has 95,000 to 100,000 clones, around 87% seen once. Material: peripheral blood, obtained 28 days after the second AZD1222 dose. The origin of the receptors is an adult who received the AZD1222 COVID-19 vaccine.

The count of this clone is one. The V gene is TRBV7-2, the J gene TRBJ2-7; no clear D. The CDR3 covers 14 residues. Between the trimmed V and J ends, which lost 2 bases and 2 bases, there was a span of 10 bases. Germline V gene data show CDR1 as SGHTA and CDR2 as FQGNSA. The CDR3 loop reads CASSLSAGTYEQYF. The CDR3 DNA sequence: TGTGCCAGCAGCTTATCGGCTGGGACCTACGAGCAGTACTTC.

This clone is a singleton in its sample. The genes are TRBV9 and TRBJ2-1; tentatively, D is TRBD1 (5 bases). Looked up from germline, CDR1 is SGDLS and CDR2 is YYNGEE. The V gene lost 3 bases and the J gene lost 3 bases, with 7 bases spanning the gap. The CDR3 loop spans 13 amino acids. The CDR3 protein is CASSADSYNEQFF. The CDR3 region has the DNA TGTGCCAGCAGCGCCGACAGCTACAATGAGCAGTTCTTC. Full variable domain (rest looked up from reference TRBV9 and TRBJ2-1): DSGVTQTPKHLITATGQRVTLRCSPRSGDLSVYWYQQSLDQGLQFLIQYYNGEERAKGNILERFSAQQFPDLHSELNLSSLELGDSALYFCASSADSYNEQFFGPGTRLTVL.

CDR3 sequence: CASSTQGEGEKLFF. As DNA, the CDR3 is TGTGCCAGTAGTACTCAGGGGGAGGGTGAAAAACTGTTTTTT. The V call is TRBV19, the J call TRBJ1-4; TRBD1 matches at 7 bases. From germline, CDR1 is LNHDA and CDR2 SQIVND (reference sequence). This CDR3 has 14 amino acids. Trimming cost V 4 bases and J 7 bases; bases outside gene matches: 6.

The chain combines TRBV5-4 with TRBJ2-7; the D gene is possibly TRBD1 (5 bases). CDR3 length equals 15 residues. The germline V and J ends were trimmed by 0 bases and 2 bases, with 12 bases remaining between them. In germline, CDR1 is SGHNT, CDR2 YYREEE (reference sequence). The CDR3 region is CASSLAGKDTYEQYF. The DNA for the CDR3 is TGTGCCAGCAGCTTGGCGGGCAAGGACACCTACGAGCAGTACTTC. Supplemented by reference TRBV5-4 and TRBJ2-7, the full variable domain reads ETGVTQSPTHLIKTRGQQVTLRCSSQSGHNTVSWYQQALGQGPQFIFQYYREEENGRGNFPPRFSGLQFPNYSSELNVNALELDDSALYLCASSLAGKDTYEQYFGPGTRLTVT.

The DNA for the CDR3 is TGTGCCAGCAGCTTGGGCAGGGGATCATATACCGGGGAGCTGTTTTTT. It is translated as CASSLGRGSYTGELFF. The genes are TRBV5-4 and TRBJ2-2, with D maybe TRBD1 (6 bases). V lost 0 bases to trimming and J lost 5 bases, with 14 bases between them. The CDR3 length is 16 residues. Germline CDR1 and CDR2: SGHNT and YYREEE (reference sequence).

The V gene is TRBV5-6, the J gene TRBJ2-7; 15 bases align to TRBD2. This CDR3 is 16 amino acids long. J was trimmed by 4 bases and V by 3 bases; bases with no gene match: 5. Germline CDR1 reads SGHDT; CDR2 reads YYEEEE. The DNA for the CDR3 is TGTGCCAGCAGCTGGACTAGCGGGAGGGCCGGGTACGAGCAGTACTTC. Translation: CASSWTSGRAGYEQYF. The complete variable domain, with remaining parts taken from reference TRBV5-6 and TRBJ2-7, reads DAGVTQSPTHLIKTRGQQVTLRCSPKSGHDTVSWYQQALGQGPQFIFQYYEEEERQRGNFPDRFSGHQFPNYSSELNVNALLLGDSALYLCASSWTSGRAGYEQYFGPGTRLTVT.

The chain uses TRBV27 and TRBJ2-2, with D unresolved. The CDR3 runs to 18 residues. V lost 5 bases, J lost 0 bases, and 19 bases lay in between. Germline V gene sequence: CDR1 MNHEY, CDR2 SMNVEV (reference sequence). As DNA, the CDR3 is TGTGCCAGCAGTACAAGAATGGAGATTAATCCGAACACCGGGGAGCTGTTTTTT. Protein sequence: CASSTRMEINPNTGELFF.

CDR3 protein: CSAMAGYNEQFF. The DNA of the CDR3 is TGCAGCGCTATGGCCGGTTACAATGAGCAGTTCTTC. The chain joins TRBV29-1 to TRBJ2-1; D gene unclear. V gave up 7 bases and J gave up 4 bases, with 11 bases separating them. The germline gives CDR1 SQVTM, CDR2 ANQGSEA. The length of the CDR3 is 12 residues.

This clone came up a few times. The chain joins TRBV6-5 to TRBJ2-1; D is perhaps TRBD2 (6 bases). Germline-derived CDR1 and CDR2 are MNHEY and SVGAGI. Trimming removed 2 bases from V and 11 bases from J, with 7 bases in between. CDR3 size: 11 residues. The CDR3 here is CASSYGGKQFF. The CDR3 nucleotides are TGTGCCAGCAGTTACGGAGGGAAGCAGTTCTTC.